These T cell receptor beta chains were read from a single sample in a study of T cell repertoires in cytomegalovirus infection. No cognate antigen is known for these TCRs. One entry per CDR3 protein results from TCRdb running MiXCR on the reads. The sample holds 900,000 to 950,000 distinct CDR3 sequences, about a third seen once. Material: cultured CD8+ T cells from PBMCs, obtained from culture after CMV antigen stimulation. These receptors were obtained from a human donor in good health (CMV status not recorded). Some clones in this sample may be carry-over from other donors' samples. The CDR3 runs from the conserved cysteine through the conserved F or W. A D gene is named only where the DNA matches it firmly. The size entry is marked missing in some rows and otherwise reads once, few, many or a size class.

TRBV2	.	TRBJ2-4	TRBD2	TGTGCCAGCAGTGGCAGGGAGGGATTAGCCAAAAACATTCAGTACTTC	CASSGREGLAKNIQYF
TRBV19	.	TRBJ1-2	.	TGTGCCAGTAGTATAGATCTCGGCTATGGCTACACCTTC	CASSIDLGYGYTF
TRBV3-1	.	TRBJ1-2	.	TGTGCCAGCAGCCAAGGGTGGGATGGCTACACCTTC	CASSQGWDGYTF
TRBV19	few	TRBJ1-1	.	TGTGCCAGTACCCCTGCGGGGACTGAAGCTTTCTTT	CASTPAGTEAFF
TRBV10-3	few	TRBJ1-1	.	TGTGCCATCAGGGGAGGGCCGGACAACCTAAACACTGAAGCTTTCTTT	CAIRGGPDNLNTEAFF
TRBV7-7	.	TRBJ2-6	TRBD1	TGTGCTAGCAGCACTAGGGACAGCTTCTCTGGGGCCAACGTCCTGACTTTC	CASSTRDSFSGANVLTF
TRBV5-5	.	TRBJ1-5	.	TGTGCCAGCAGCTCGACAGCATACTATCAGCCCCAGCATTTT	CASSSTAYYQPQHF
TRBV27	.	TRBJ1-1	.	TGTGCCAGCAGTTTATCGGTTCAGGGGAACACTGAAGCTTTCTTT	CASSLSVQGNTEAFF
TRBV10-3	.	TRBJ2-3	.	TGTGCCATCCGTGTAGCCTGGAAGACGGCTGGTCACACAGATACGCAGTATTTT	CAIRVAWKTAGHTDTQYF
TRBV6-1	.	TRBJ1-1	.	TGTGCCAGCAGTGAATTCCCAGGGCCGAACACTGAAGCTTTCTTT	CASSEFPGPNTEAFF
TRBV20-1	.	TRBJ1-2	.	TGCAGTGCTAGAGATTGGACAGCTAACTATGGCTACACCTTC	CSARDWTANYGYTF
TRBV7-6	many	TRBJ2-1	.	TGTGCCAGCAGCTCCCACCCAGGGGATCGGGAGCAGTTCTTC	CASSSHPGDREQFF
TRBV27	.	TRBJ2-5	TRBD2	TGTGTCAGCTGGGGGGGGACCCAAGAGACCCAGTACTTC	CVSWGGTQETQYF
TRBV9	.	TRBJ2-1	.	TGTGCCAGAACCTCTTCCGGGACAACGGACAATGAGCAGTTCTTC	CARTSSGTTDNEQFF
TRBV7-7	few	TRBJ2-5	.	TGTGCTAGCAGCTTAAATTGGAACCCCCTCCAAGAGACCCAGTACTTC	CASSLNWNPLQETQYF
TRBV7-9	few	TRBJ1-2	TRBD1	TGTGCCAGCAGCCCAGCCGGGACAGGGTCACTTAACTATGGCTACACCTTC	CASSPAGTGSLNYGYTF
TRBV5-4	.	TRBJ1-4	TRBD1	TGTGCCAGCAGCCAGACAGGGGGCGGCCGCGGGAATGAAAAACTGTTTTTT	CASSQTGGGRGNEKLFF
TRBV4-1	many	TRBJ2-1	.	TGCGCCAGCAGCCCCCCTTCGAATGAGCAGTTCTTC	CASSPPSNEQFF